This entry lists 10 T cell receptor beta chains sequenced from one sample in a study of T cells in Graves' hyperthyroidism and ophthalmopathy. RNA transcripts gave rise to amplified TCR beta CDR3 regions. The HTBI set primed first-round TCR CDR3 RT-PCR. From the multiplex PCR reads, TCRdb called clonotypes with MiXCR, one entry per CDR3 protein. The sample holds 460,000 or so distinct CDR3 sequences, around 14% seen once. Sequenced input: blood. These receptors were taken from a woman aged 18-30 years with Graves' hyperthyroidism.

This clonotype turned up a few times. The genes are TRBV5-1 and TRBJ2-1; the D gene is possibly TRBD2 (5 bases). Germline V CDR1 and CDR2: SGHRS, YFSETQ. The ends were cut back, 4 bases at V and 10 bases at J, with 15 bases in the middle. This CDR3 has 13 amino acids. CDR3 in amino acids: CASSPNERTEQFF. As DNA, the CDR3 is TGCGCCAGCAGCCCTAATGAGCGGACGGAGCAGTTCTTC.

This clonotype was seen at least ten times. In DNA form, the CDR3 reads TGTGCCAGCAGTGAGCCGGGACAGGGGTACTATGGCTACACCTTC. Translation gives CASSEPGQGYYGYTF. The chain uses TRBV6-1 and TRBJ1-2; the match to TRBD1 covers 10 bases. The CDR3 is 15 amino acids. The germline gives CDR1 MNHNS, CDR2 SASEGT. The ends lost 3 bases at V and 3 bases at J; junction bases unmatched: 4.

This clonotype was detected ten times or more. This chain joins TRBV2 and TRBJ1-5; D gene uncertain. The V end lost 3 bases, the J end lost 3 bases, and 9 bases lay between the germline ends. Germline CDR1 SNHLY, CDR2 FYNNEI. The CDR3 totals 14 residues. CDR3 protein: CASSDGGFNQPQHF. DNA of the CDR3: TGTGCCAGCAGTGACGGAGGGTTCAATCAGCCCCAGCATTTT.

The chain is built from TRBV29-1 and TRBJ2-7; TRBD2 aligns across 11 bases. The V gene's germline CDR1 is SQVTM and CDR2 ANQGSEA. Germline trimming cut 3 bases from V and 3 bases from J; bases unmatched to any gene: 10. The CDR3 consists of 16 residues. The DNA of the CDR3 is TGCAGCGTTGAGGGGTCTAGCGGGGGGCCGGACTACGAGCAGTACTTC. Translating gives CSVEGSSGGPDYEQYF.

J is TRBJ2-7 and V is TRBV6-1, with D perhaps TRBD2 (5 bases). Looked up from germline, CDR1 is MNHNS and CDR2 is SASEGT. V shed 5 bases and J shed 4 bases, with 21 bases lying between them. This CDR3 has 16 amino acids. The CDR3 DNA sequence: TGTGCCAGCAGTAGGATGATGTGGGAGAAACCTTACGAGCAGTACGTC. It is translated as CASSRMMWEKPYEQYV.

This clonotype turned up a few times. The rearrangement uses TRBV6-2 or TRBV6-3 and TRBJ2-1, with D hard to call. CDR3 length: 12 amino acids. Germline V gene data show CDR1 as MNHEY and CDR2 as SVGEGT. V lost 3 bases, J lost 7 bases, and 7 bases lay in between. This chain's CDR3 is CASSYTGNEQFF. The CDR3 nucleotides read TGTGCCAGCAGTTATACTGGGAATGAGCAGTTCTTC.

V is TRBV30 and J is TRBJ1-2; TRBD1 agrees at 9 bases. The CDR3 totals 12 residues. Germline V lookup: CDR1 GTSNPN, CDR2 SVGIG (reference sequence). J was trimmed by 6 bases and V by 5 bases; bases with no gene match: 4. CDR3 in DNA: TGTGCCTGGGGGACAGGGTCCCATGGCTACACCTTC. It specifies CAWGTGSHGYTF.

This clonotype was picked up many times. V and J are TRBV20-1 and TRBJ2-1, with D uncertain. V lost 4 bases to trimming and J lost 6 bases, with 7 bases between them. Germline CDR1 DFQATT, CDR2 SNEGSKA (reference sequence). CDR3 length: 11 residues. CDR3 loop: CSAIPRNEQFF. The CDR3 DNA is TGCAGTGCTATCCCACGCAATGAGCAGTTCTTC.

The chain carries TRBV10-3 and TRBJ2-7; D is undetermined. Germline loops: CDR1 ENHRY, CDR2 SYGVKD. V was pared by 10 bases and J by 6 bases, with 16 bases between. The CDR3 has 12 residues. The CDR3 sequence: CATKDPWSEQYV. The CDR3, as DNA: TGTGCCACGAAGGACCCGTGGAGCGAGCAGTACGTC.

At least ten counts were recorded for this clonotype. The V and J genes are TRBV30 and TRBJ1-5; no clear D. Trimming left V 1 base short and J 0 bases short, with 7 bases between. The CDR3 runs 14 residues. Germline-derived CDR1 and CDR2 are GTSNPN and SVGIG (reference sequence). The CDR3 loop reads CAWSGTFSNQPQHF. CDR3 nucleotide sequence: TGTGCCTGGAGTGGGACCTTTAGCAATCAGCCCCAGCATTTT.